This TCR beta chain originates from a study of blood T cell repertoires in COVID-19 (dated by TCRdb to about 2020). Some background on the complete study: Collaborator samples came from the United States, Italy and Spain and covered acute and convalescent phases of COVID-19. A de-identified subject ID, COVID-19 status, age in years and sex were almost always included in the sample metadata. A freely available public database, intended as a resource for researchers studying the immune response to SARS-CoV-2, is where the repertoires were released. The material from the prospective study consisted of cDNA or gDNA derived from T cells, B-cell-depleted T cells, or PBMCs. Subjects who had been exposed to COVID-19, were actively infected with it, or had recovered from it provided the deeply sampled blood TCRbeta repertoires that made up the dataset. Where available, HLA class I and class II types were obtained from metadata supplied by the sample provider rather than from assay-based typing. The samples were drawn from two sources: the first 160 participants of the ongoing ImmuneRACE study, and over 1,000 subjects contributed by 6 global collaborators.

The germline V gene specifies SGHVS as CDR1 and FQNEAQ as CDR2. CDR3 length: 16 amino acids, cysteine to phenylalanine. The read is trimmed to its CDR3 DNA, 48 bases read in frame from base 1. Trimming takes 5 bases off V and 1 base off J; junction bases not matched to a gene: 5. Each collaborating institution followed its own protocols to collect whole blood in K2EDTA tubes. For TCRbeta analysis, collaborators shipped samples as frozen whole blood, isolated PBMCs, or DNA extracted from either of those sample types. TCRbeta CDR3 regions were amplified from genomic DNA by means of the immunoSEQ Assay, a bias-controlled multiplex PCR. In the original analysis: The number of nucleated cells in each sample was estimated by amplification of reference gene primers within the assay. To quantify the absolute abundance of each unique TCRbeta CDR3 rearrangement, sequence reads were collapsed and filtered. For each sample, productive Simpson clonality was calculated by taking the square root of Simpson's diversity index across productive rearrangements. Drawn from immuneACCESS, this table holds only the in-frame rearrangements with V and J called that TCRdb kept. Clones are partly lost; checked studies trace under half to an unresolved V gene and leave the rest unexplained. Clonal size and the V and J genes are those of that table, whereas D and trimming came from the DNA. The sample data list some 13,000 clones, and approximately 73% of these were observed just once. Over 30% of the sample belongs to the ten largest clones.

For this clone: Which antigen it targets is not known. Nothing much larger sits one base from this clone, and base qualities are not available.

Findings and caveats that apply to the study as a whole: The quantity of clinical and demographic metadata differed by source and by participant and was supplied without curation.

The sequence was obtained from a human donor in a cohort sampled during active COVID-19. The specimen was peripheral blood. The sequence is built from TRBV7-8 and TRBJ1-6; TRBD1 fits 7 bases in the junction. The DNA sequence reads TGTGCCAGCAGCCTGCTACAGGGGTCCTATAATTCACCCCTCCACTTT. This is translated as CASSLLQGSYNSPLHF. Extended through the reference TRBV7-8 and TRBJ1-6 proteins, this CDR3 yields the full variable domain: GAGVSQSPRYKVAKRGQDVALRCDPISGHVSLFWYQQALGQGPEFLTYFQNEAQLDKSGLPSDRFFAERPEGSVSTLKIQRTQQEDSAVYLCASSLLQGSYNSPLHFGNGTRLTVT.